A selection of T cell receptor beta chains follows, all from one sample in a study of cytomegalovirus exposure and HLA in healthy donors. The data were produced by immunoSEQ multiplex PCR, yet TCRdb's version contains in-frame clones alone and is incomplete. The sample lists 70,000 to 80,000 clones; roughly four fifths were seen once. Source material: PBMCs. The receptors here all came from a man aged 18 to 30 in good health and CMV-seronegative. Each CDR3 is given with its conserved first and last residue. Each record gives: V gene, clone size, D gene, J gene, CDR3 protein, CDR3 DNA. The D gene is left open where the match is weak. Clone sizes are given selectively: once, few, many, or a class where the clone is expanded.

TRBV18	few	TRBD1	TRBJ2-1	CASSSGQDTKQFF	TGTGCCAGCTCATCAGGACAGGACACTAAGCAGTTCTTC
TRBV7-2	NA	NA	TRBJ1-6	CVSSLRPGTKNSPLHF	TGTGTCAGCAGCTTAAGACCGGGGACAAAGAATTCACCCCTCCACTTT
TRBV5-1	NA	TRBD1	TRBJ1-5	CASSLGDRGLDQPQHF	TGCGCCAGCAGCTTGGGGGACAGGGGGCTGGATCAGCCCCAGCATTTT
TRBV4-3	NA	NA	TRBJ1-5	CASSQATGFNQPQHF	TGCGCCAGCAGCCAAGCGACAGGCTTCAATCAGCCCCAGCATTTT
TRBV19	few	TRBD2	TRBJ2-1	CASTILAGDSNEQFF	TGTGCCAGTACAATATTAGCGGGGGATTCGAATGAGCAGTTCTTC
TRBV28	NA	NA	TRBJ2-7	CASIPSPGTSITYEQYF	TGTGCCAGCATCCCTTCACCCGGGACATCTATTACCTACGAGCAGTACTTC
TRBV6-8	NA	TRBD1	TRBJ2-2	CARIPGQGKTGELFF	TGTGCCAGAATACCGGGACAGGGGAAAACCGGGGAGCTGTTTTTT
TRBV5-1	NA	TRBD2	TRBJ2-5	CASSAFFGTSEFQETQYF	TGCGCCAGCAGCGCGTTTTTTGGGACTAGCGAGTTTCAAGAGACCCAGTACTTC
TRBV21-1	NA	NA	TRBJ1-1	CASSKAPGNLWTNTEAFF	TGTGCCAGCAGCAAAGCCCCAGGGAACCTTTGGACGAACACTGAAGCTTTCTTT
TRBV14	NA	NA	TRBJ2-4	CASSQDLTFTVPKNIQYF	TGTGCCAGCAGCCAAGATCTAACCTTTACGGTGCCCAAAAACATTCAGTACTTC
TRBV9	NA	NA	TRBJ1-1	CASSVTGFTEAFF	TGTGCCAGCAGCGTTACAGGGTTCACTGAAGCTTTCTTT
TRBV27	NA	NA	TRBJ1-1	CASSLYGQLLEAFF	TGTGCCAGCAGTCTCTATGGACAGTTGCTCGAAGCTTTCTTT
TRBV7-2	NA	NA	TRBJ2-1	CASSHPITGYYNEQFF	TGTGCCAGCAGCCACCCCATAACGGGATATTACAATGAGCAGTTCTTC
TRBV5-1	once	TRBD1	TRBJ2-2	CASSWTGGNTGELFF	TGCGCCAGCAGCTGGACAGGGGGGAACACCGGGGAGCTGTTTTTT
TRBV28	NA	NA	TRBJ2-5	CASSLNSGYQETQYF	TGTGCCAGCAGTTTAAATTCAGGGTATCAAGAGACCCAGTACTTC
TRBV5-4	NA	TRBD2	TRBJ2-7	CASSYRAGGPYEQYF	TGTGCCAGCAGCTATCGAGCGGGAGGGCCATACGAGCAGTACTTC
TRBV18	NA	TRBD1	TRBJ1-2	CASSPGQGSGYTF	TGTGCCAGCTCACCGGGACAGGGTAGTGGCTACACCTTC
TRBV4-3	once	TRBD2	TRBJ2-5	CASSQGVGLAGETQYF	TGCGCCAGCAGCCAAGGGGTAGGTCTAGCGGGAGAGACCCAGTACTTC
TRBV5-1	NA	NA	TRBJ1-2	CASRRQRDYGYTF	TGCGCCAGCAGGAGACAGAGAGACTATGGCTACACCTTC
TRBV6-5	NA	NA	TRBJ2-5	CASSYSLYF	TGTGCCAGCAGTTACTCCCTGTACTTC
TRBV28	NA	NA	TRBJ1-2	CASSLPPADYGYTF	TGTGCCAGCAGTTTGCCTCCAGCGGACTATGGCTACACCTTC
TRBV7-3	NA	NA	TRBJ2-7	CASSPSSVYEQYF	TGTGCCAGCAGCCCCTCTAGCGTCTACGAGCAGTACTTC
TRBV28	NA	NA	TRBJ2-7	CASSSGHTTYEQYF	TGTGCCAGCAGTTCGGGACATACGACCTACGAGCAGTACTTC
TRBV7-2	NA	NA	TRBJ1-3	CASSRIPAGSGNTIYF	TGTGCCAGCAGCCGCATTCCGGCAGGCTCTGGAAACACCATATATTTT
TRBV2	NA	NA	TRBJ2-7	CASSETGYYEQYF	TGTGCCAGCAGTGAGACAGGATACTACGAGCAGTACTTC
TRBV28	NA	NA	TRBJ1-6	CASSEDSRLHF	TGTGCCAGCAGCGAGGACAGCCGCCTCCACTTT
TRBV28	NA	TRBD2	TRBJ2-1	CASRTFSGGYNEQFF	TGTGCCAGCAGGACATTTAGCGGGGGTTACAATGAGCAGTTCTTC
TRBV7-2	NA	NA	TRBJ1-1	CASSMGLSTAEAFF	TGTGCCAGCAGCATGGGACTCAGTACGGCTGAAGCTTTCTTT
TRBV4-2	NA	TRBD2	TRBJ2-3	CASSQVLGLAGMTDTQYF	TGTGCCAGCAGCCAAGTACTAGGACTAGCGGGGATGACAGATACGCAGTATTTT
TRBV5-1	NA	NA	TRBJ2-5	CASSLRQGQQTQYF	TGCGCCAGCAGCTTGAGGCAGGGGCAACAGACCCAGTACTTC
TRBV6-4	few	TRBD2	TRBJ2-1	CASSDSTSGSNEQFF	TGTGCCAGCAGTGACTCGACTAGCGGGAGCAATGAGCAGTTCTTC
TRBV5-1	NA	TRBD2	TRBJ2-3	CASSSGLASTDTQYF	TGCGCCAGCAGCTCGGGACTAGCGAGCACAGATACGCAGTATTTT
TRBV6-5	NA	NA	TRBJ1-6	CATGPSYNSPLHF	TGTGCCACAGGGCCCTCCTATAATTCACCCCTCCACTTT
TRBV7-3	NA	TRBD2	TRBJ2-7	CASSPSAGGPPYEQYF	TGTGCCAGCAGCCCTTCAGCGGGAGGGCCCCCCTACGAGCAGTACTTC
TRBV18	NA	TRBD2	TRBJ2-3	CASSPLAGGRTDTQYF	TGTGCCAGCTCCCCCCTAGCGGGGGGACGCACAGATACGCAGTATTTT
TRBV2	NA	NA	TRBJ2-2	CASSERNSRKPGSCFF	NA
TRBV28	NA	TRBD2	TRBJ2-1	CASRGGTSIEQFF	TGTGCCAGCAGGGGTGGGACTAGCATTGAGCAGTTCTTC
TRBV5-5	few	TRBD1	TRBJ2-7	CASSFPLFSGQTYF	TGTGCCAGCAGCTTCCCTCTCTTCTCGGGACAGACCTATTTC
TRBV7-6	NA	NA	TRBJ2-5	CASIPGGDSWGQEAQYF	TGTGCCAGCATCCCCGGTGGGGACTCCTGGGGCCAAGAGGCCCAGTACTTC
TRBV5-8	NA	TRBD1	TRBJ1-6	CASSPHAGQGFYSPLHF	TGTGCCAGCAGCCCTCACGCCGGACAGGGGTTCTATTCACCCCTCCACTTT
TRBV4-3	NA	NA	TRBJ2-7	CASSQGGPYEQYF	TGCGCCAGCAGCCAAGGAGGCCCCTACGAGCAGTACTTC
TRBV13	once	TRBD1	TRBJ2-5	CASSSRGRGTQYF	TGTGCCAGCAGCTCCAGGGGGCGAGGGACCCAGTACTTC
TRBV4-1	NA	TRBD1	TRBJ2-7	CASRLQGILPSEQYF	TGCGCCAGCCGATTACAGGGGATCCTTCCTTCCGAGCAGTACTTC
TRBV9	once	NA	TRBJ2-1	CASSVEGENEQFF	TGTGCCAGCAGCGTAGAAGGGGAAAATGAGCAGTTCTTC
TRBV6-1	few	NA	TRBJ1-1	CASSEDGLNTEAFF	TGTGCCAGCAGTGAAGACGGGTTGAACACTGAAGCTTTCTTT